The rows below give T cell receptor beta chains drawn from one sample of a study of Ad26.COV2.S vaccination and SARS-CoV-2 variants. The method was immunoSEQ multiplex PCR; TCRdb's version includes in-frame clones alone and lacks a portion of them. The top ten hold about 7.1% of the sample, which has 350,000 to 450,000 clones, roughly four fifths seen once. This sample comprised peripheral blood, obtained in a trial of Ad26.COV2.S vaccine versus placebo. The source is a person aged 18-60 years who received the Ad26.COV2.S COVID-19 vaccine or a placebo. CDR3s leave out the opening cysteine and the closing phenylalanine or tryptophan.

V,length,J,CDR3
TRBV11-3,13,TRBJ1-1,ASSPNRGAVRRAF
TRBV12-3/TRBV12-4,11,TRBJ2-5,ASSSSVRETQY
TRBV14,13,TRBJ1-6,ASSHLGGADSPLH
TRBV2,12,TRBJ2-7,ASSEGTLLYEQY
TRBV6-5,11,TRBJ2-7,ASSPGTGLEQY
TRBV9,13,TRBJ2-1,ASSGDGSSYNEQF
TRBV4-2,13,TRBJ1-3,ASSGALRGGNTIY
TRBV4-1,11,TRBJ1-1,ASSRIQGEEAF
TRBV10-1,11,TRBJ2-1,ASTSTQKDEQF
TRBV6-5,11,TRBJ1-2,ASSYSISRGYT
TRBV7-9,11,TRBJ2-5,ASSLSLEETQY
TRBV15,13,TRBJ2-6,ATSDGLTGANVLT
TRBV19,12,TRBJ2-5,ASSPWTLAETQY
TRBV9,14,TRBJ2-7,ASSPREGGSSYEQY
TRBV19,12,TRBJ2-7,ASSDTTGIYEQY
TRBV4-2,11,TRBJ1-2,ASSPSGIYGYT
TRBV27,11,TRBJ1-1,ASSPLENTEAF
TRBV9,12,TRBJ1-2,ASSVSGMPYGYT
TRBV18,15,TRBJ1-5,ASSPPDRGATNQPQH
TRBV10-3,9,TRBJ2-7,AISEQYEQY
TRBV14,14,TRBJ2-6,ASSPGGYSGANVLT
TRBV19,12,TRBJ1-1,ASSRGEWSTEAF
TRBV5-1,12,TRBJ1-5,ASSPGRENQPQH
TRBV5-1,12,TRBJ1-2,ASSLVTGVGGYT
TRBV2,15,TRBJ1-1,ASKRWGQGDLNTEAF
TRBV11-3,15,TRBJ2-3,ASSYRSGGAGTDTQY
TRBV7-8,13,TRBJ1-3,ASSSVKGSGNTIY
TRBV18,13,TRBJ1-2,ASSPFDRQGYGYT
TRBV19,8,TRBJ1-6,ARDNSPLH
TRBV6-5,11,TRBJ2-4,AILNVAKNIQY
TRBV7-6,10,TRBJ2-3,ASSLPRDTQY
TRBV5-4,13,TRBJ2-3,ASSFSSGRTDTQY
TRBV21-1,18,TRBJ2-3,ASSKVLPIRPTSGSDTQY
TRBV4-3,17,TRBJ1-5,ASSQDALATLLPHQPQH
TRBV5-1,12,TRBJ1-4,ASSLFRVDEKLF
TRBV6-2/TRBV6-3,13,TRBJ1-4,ASSSPDRGFGKLF
TRBV12-5,11,TRBJ1-2,ASGPSTGNGYT
TRBV5-4,13,TRBJ2-1,ASSDGLATYNEQF
TRBV19,12,TRBJ1-4,ATRSPSTNEKLF
TRBV6-5,12,TRBJ1-4,ASSSGTDNEKLF
TRBV9,14,TRBJ2-1,ASSPFAATSYNEQF
TRBV27,11,TRBJ1-6,ASSFTTHSPLH
TRBV7-2,13,TRBJ1-4,ASSLVRTDNEKLF
TRBV27,12,TRBJ1-6,ASSYTRGVSPLH
TRBV5-1,11,TRBJ1-1,ATGLGVDTEAF
TRBV14,12,TRBJ1-1,ASSFFRGNTEAF
TRBV5-1,14,TRBJ2-7,ASSLALGGGVYEQY
TRBV19,13,TRBJ2-7,ASSIPGRGIHEQY
TRBV7-2,11,TRBJ2-7,ASSWMDTYEQY
TRBV13,14,TRBJ2-5,ASSLSQGRGQETQY
TRBV5-6,13,TRBJ1-1,ASRGGWTALDEAF
TRBV20-1,10,TRBJ1-2,SASRQGLGYT
TRBV2,12,TRBJ1-1,ASRGTGVNTEAF
TRBV5-1,12,TRBJ1-1,ASSLEGRYTEAF